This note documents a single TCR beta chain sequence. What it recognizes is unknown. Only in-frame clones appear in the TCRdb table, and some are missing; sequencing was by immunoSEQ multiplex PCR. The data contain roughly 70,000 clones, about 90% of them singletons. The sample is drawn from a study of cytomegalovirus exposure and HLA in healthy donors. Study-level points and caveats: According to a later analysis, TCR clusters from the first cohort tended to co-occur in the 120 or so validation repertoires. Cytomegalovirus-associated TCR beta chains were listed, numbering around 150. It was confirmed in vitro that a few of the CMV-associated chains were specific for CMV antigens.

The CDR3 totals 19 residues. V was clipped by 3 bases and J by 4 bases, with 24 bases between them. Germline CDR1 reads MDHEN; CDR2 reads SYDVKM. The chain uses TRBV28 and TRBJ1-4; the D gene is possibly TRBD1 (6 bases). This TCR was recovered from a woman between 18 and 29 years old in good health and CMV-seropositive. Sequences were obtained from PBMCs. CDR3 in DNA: TGTGCCAGCAGTTTCGACGAGGGTAAGGGGACACGGCTTAATGAAAAACTGTTTTTT. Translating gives CASSFDEGKGTRLNEKLFF.